This entry lists 14 T cell receptor beta chains sequenced from one sample in a study of T cell clusters in autoimmune cytopenias. TRB amplification used 250 ng of peripheral blood genomic DNA. TRB was amplified by touch-down multiplex PCR, primer pools A and B combined. TCRdb reprocessed the multiplex PCR reads and reports one entry per CDR3 protein, with no DNA. The table for this sample gives under 11,000 distinct CDR3 sequences. The same data also went into a second study, on T cell repertoires in aging, cancer and after chemotherapy.

The source material was peripheral blood. The receptors shown here come from a human donor in good health.

Measured by frequency, this clonotype is medium-sized. The chain combines TRBV29-1 with TRBJ2-3; as DNA is missing, the TRBD2 call by TCRdb cannot be tested. The CDR3 contains 14 residues. Germline V gives CDR1 SQVTM, CDR2 ANQGSEA. CDR3 residues: CSSGGSVSTDTQYF.

J is TRBJ2-1 and V is TRBV27; TCRdb's D call, TRBD2, is unchecked because there is no DNA. The CDR3 sequence is 14 residues long. CDR1 is MNHEY and CDR2 is SMNVEV in the germline V gene (reference sequence). The CDR3 spells CASQRTTYRGEQFF.

J is TRBJ2-7 and V is TRBV5-4. This CDR3 comprises 13 residues. Looked up from germline, CDR1 is SGHNT and CDR2 is YYREEE (reference sequence). CDR3 residues: CASSYGQGYEQYF.

The gene calls are TRBV5-1 and TRBJ2-7; TCRdb picks TRBD1, but there is no DNA to check that call. The germline V gene has CDR1 SGHRS and CDR2 YFSETQ. This CDR3 contains 13 residues. This CDR3 reads CASEGQPPGEQYF.

V and J are TRBV5-6 and TRBJ2-3. This CDR3 contains 16 residues. Germline lookup yields CDR1 SGHDT and CDR2 YYEEEE. Here the CDR3 reads CASSSARVRDTDTQYF.

The gene calls are TRBV7-2 and TRBJ2-7; TCRdb selects TRBD2, and the lack of DNA leaves this call unchecked. The CDR3 runs to 15 residues. Per germline, CDR1 SGHTA and CDR2 FQGNSA. CDR3: CASSRASGASYEQYF.

This chain joins TRBV6-4 and TRBJ1-2; TCRdb designates TRBD1, a call that cannot be tested without DNA. The germline V gene encodes CDR1 MRHNA and CDR2 SNTAGT. The CDR3 is 16 residues long. This CDR3 reads CASSDVRQGRNYGYTF.

V gene TRBV5-1 combines with J gene TRBJ2-1; with no DNA, the TCRdb D assignment of TRBD1 cannot be verified. Germline values: CDR1 SGHRS, CDR2 YFSETQ. CDR3 length: 19 residues. CDR3 amino acids: CASSVHPGTGMTSYNEQFF.

The rearrangement uses TRBV7-9 and TRBJ2-3; TCRdb designates TRBD1, a call that cannot be tested without DNA. Per the germline V gene, CDR1 is SEHNR and CDR2 is FQNEAQ (reference sequence). This CDR3 comprises 16 residues. CDR3: CASSLRRGGSTDTQYF.

This chain joins TRBV19 and TRBJ1-1; TCRdb outputs TRBD1, but without DNA this stays unchecked. CDR3 length: 14 amino acids. The germline gives CDR1 LNHDA, CDR2 SQIVND (reference sequence). The CDR3 spells CASRARQGHTEAFF. Full variable domain (rest looked up from reference TRBV19 and TRBJ1-1): DGGITQSPKYLFRKEGQNVTLSCEQNLNHDAMYWYRQDPGQGLRLIYYSQIVNDFQKGDIAEGYSVSREKKESFPLTVTSAQKNPTAFYLCASRARQGHTEAFFGQGTRLTVV.

This clonotype shows up as medium-sized by frequency. The chain links TRBV19 to TRBJ1-2; absent DNA, TCRdb's TRBD1 call cannot be checked. This CDR3 has 14 amino acids. Germline V gives CDR1 LNHDA, CDR2 SQIVND (reference sequence). CDR3 in amino acids: CASMGWDRGVGYTF.

The rearrangement joins TRBV11-2 to TRBJ2-1; TCRdb's assignment of TRBD2 cannot be checked, as there is no DNA. The length of the CDR3 is 15 residues. The germline gives CDR1 SGHAT, CDR2 FQNNGV. CDR3 sequence: CASSPRTSGNNEQFF.

The V and J genes are TRBV5-1 and TRBJ1-4; without DNA, the TCRdb call of TRBD1 cannot be checked. Germline V lookup: CDR1 SGHRS, CDR2 YFSETQ. There are 15 residues in the CDR3. The CDR3 protein is CASSLGQGGGEKLFF.

This chain connects TRBV7-2 to TRBJ2-1; checking the TCRdb D call of TRBD2 is not possible without DNA. The CDR3 totals 15 residues. Germline lookup yields CDR1 SGHTA and CDR2 FQGNSA. The CDR3 reads CASSSLAGAHNEQFF.